Included here is one T cell receptor (beta chain) sequence, with context. A few counts support this clone. Its antigen target is currently unknown. The record has no base qualities; no much larger clone is one base away. The entry originates in a study of CD8+ T cells in alopecia areata (dated by TCRdb to 2016 to 2018). With respect to the entire study: The treated patients took part in an open-label pilot trial in which moderate-to-severe alopecia areata was treated with oral tofacitinib at 5 to 10 mg twice daily. Tofacitinib was administered for 6 to 18 months, and 6 months of follow-up off drug were then conducted to assess delayed response and recurrence. In both human patients and the C3H/HeJ mouse model, the study applied high-throughput TCRbeta sequencing to look at T cell clonal expansion in alopecia areata. Human TCRbeta sequencing covered scalp tissue and sorted CD4+ and CD8+ peripheral blood T cells from patchy and totalis/universalis alopecia areata patients and healthy controls. Biopsies were taken from tofacitinib-treated patients at baseline and at 4 and 24 weeks of treatment, and a later scalp biopsy was taken in several of the tofacitinib-treated patients. Scalp clonality was compared among normal scalp (n=4), patchy alopecia areata scalp (n=8), and alopecia totalis/universalis scalp (n=8). RNA was obtained with the PAXgene miRNA kit for fixed scalp, the miRNeasy kit for PBMCs, and the RNeasy kit for mouse skin. immunoSEQ multiplex PCR using 35 Vbeta forward primers and 13 Jbeta reverse primers was used to amplify TCRbeta CDR3 regions. The study at large found these results: Compared with mice, TCR sequences shared between patients were less clear, possibly partly because of HLA diversity across the patient population. Compared with normal scalp, lesional scalp had higher clonality and more expanded CD8+ clones, particularly in alopecia totalis/universalis, a pattern that suggests antigenic drive. Scalp TCR repertoire analysis is complicated because resident alphabeta T cells in normal human skin are also sequenced, whereas mouse skin is dominated by gammadelta T cells.

Lesional scalp punch biopsies and peripheral blood were obtained from alopecia areata patients. PBMCs were isolated by density centrifugation and stained for CD3, CD4 and CD8, and CD4+ and CD8+ T cells were sorted on a FACSAria. The protocol used for the library was the immunoSEQ multiplex PCR assay. For TCR sequencing, RNA was extracted from every sample and reverse transcribed into cDNA to serve as template. First-strand cDNA was synthesized with SuperScript III using a 2:1 mix of oligo-dT and random hexamers. A synthetic immune receptor repertoire was used to gauge amplification bias, and whatever bias remained was removed computationally. The published analysis was carried out like this. After raw reads were preprocessed to remove errors, the CDR3 was defined following IMGT conventions as running from the conserved cysteine to phenylalanine. Clonality was calculated as 1 minus Shannon entropy normalized by log2 of the number of productive unique TCRs. Scalp TCRbeta sequences were cross-referenced with sorted blood CD4 and CD8 repertoires so that the CD4 or CD8 identity of scalp clones could be inferred. The clones in this table, taken by TCRdb from immuneACCESS, are in-frame only. Not every clone is retained; where verified, under half of the shortfall comes from an unresolved V gene, and the cause of the rest is unknown. D and trimming come from the DNA, and the V and J calls and clone size come from that table. The sample table records more than 90,000 clones; 30% to 40% of these occur just once. The biggest ten clones account for about 3.1% of the sample.

CDR1 and CDR2 are drawn from the germline V gene: SNHLY, FYNNEI. The CDR3 starts with the cysteine, ends with the phenylalanine, and has 13 residues. Just CDR3 DNA is preserved here, 39 bases in frame from base 1. Trimming takes 8 bases off V and 6 bases off J; junction bases not matched to a gene: 2. Sequenced input: CD4+ T cells sorted from blood. The chain joins TRBV2 to TRBJ2-1, and TRBD2 aligns with 12 junction nucleotides. The TCR comes from a human donor with alopecia areata. CDR3 protein: CASSSGRGNEQFF. Read as DNA, the sequence is TGTGCCAGCTCTAGCGGGAGGGGCAATGAGCAGTTCTTC.